A selection of T cell receptor beta chains follows, all from one sample in a study of shared clonotypes between healthy human individuals. Assay: immunoSEQ multiplex PCR; the TCRdb copy retains only in-frame clones and omits some. This table has millions of clones, just over 90% appearing once. The sequenced sample consisted of naive CD4+ T cells from PBMCs. The receptor source for this set is a man aged 18 to 29 in good health. Some clones in this sample may be carry-over from other donors' samples. Each CDR3 is given with its conserved first and last residue. Each record gives: CDR3 DNA, CDR3 protein, D gene, V gene, J gene, clone size. A D gene is named only where the DNA matches it firmly. Clone sizes are given selectively: once, few, many, or a class where the clone is expanded.

DNA: TGTGCCATCAGAGACAGGGGGAACACTGAAGCTTTCTTT
CDR3: CAIRDRGNTEAFF
D: TRBD1
V: TRBV10-3
J: TRBJ1-1
size: -

DNA: TGTGCCAGCAGCGGGTGGACAGGATCCTACGAGCAGTACTTC
CDR3: CASSGWTGSYEQYF
D: TRBD1
V: TRBV7-2
J: TRBJ2-7
size: -

DNA: TGTGCCAGAAGACTGAGCACAGATACGCAGTATTTT
CDR3: CARRLSTDTQYF
D: -
V: TRBV7-5
J: TRBJ2-3
size: once

DNA: TGTGCCTGGAAACCAGGGGGTCCCCCCTACGAGCAGTACTTC
CDR3: CAWKPGGPPYEQYF
D: TRBD1
V: TRBV30
J: TRBJ2-7
size: -

DNA: TGTGCCAGCAGCCAAGAGGCCCTAGCGGGGGCCCAAGAGACCCAGTACTTC
CDR3: CASSQEALAGAQETQYF
D: TRBD2
V: TRBV4-2
J: TRBJ2-5
size: once

DNA: TGTGCCAGTGGATGGGTAACGGGGGGCCTCGGAAAAGAGGGGACCCAGTACTTC
CDR3: CASGWVTGGLGKEGTQYF
D: -
V: TRBV7-8
J: TRBJ2-5
size: once

DNA: TGTGCCAGCAGGTCCCCACCGGGCCTCCCTCTAGGCTACACCTTC
CDR3: CASRSPPGLPLGYTF
D: -
V: TRBV28
J: TRBJ1-2
size: -

DNA: TGTGCCAGCAGCCACGGGACAGGTAGGCTATACGAGCAGTACTTC
CDR3: CASSHGTGRLYEQYF
D: TRBD1
V: TRBV5-4
J: TRBJ2-7
size: -

DNA: TGCGCCAGCAGCCCACTAGCGGGAGGGAGCACAGATACGCAGTATTTT
CDR3: CASSPLAGGSTDTQYF
D: TRBD2
V: TRBV5-1
J: TRBJ2-3
size: once

DNA: TGTGCCAGCAGTGAAGAAGGGGGCCCCTCCTACGAGCAGTACTTC
CDR3: CASSEEGGPSYEQYF
D: TRBD1
V: TRBV2
J: TRBJ2-7
size: -

DNA: TGTGCCAGCAGCCACGGGACTAGCGGGGCTTACGAGCAGTACTTC
CDR3: CASSHGTSGAYEQYF
D: TRBD2
V: TRBV7-2
J: TRBJ2-7
size: -

DNA: TGCGCCAGCAGCTTGGTGGCAGGGGGGTACCAAGAGACCCAGTACTTC
CDR3: CASSLVAGGYQETQYF
D: -
V: TRBV5-1
J: TRBJ2-5
size: -

DNA: TGTGCCAGCTCAAAGGGACAGGTGGCCGACAATGAGCAGTTCTTC
CDR3: CASSKGQVADNEQFF
D: TRBD1
V: TRBV18
J: TRBJ2-1
size: -

DNA: TGTGCCAGCAGTTTTAGGGACACCTTTAGCAATCAGCCCCAGCATTTT
CDR3: CASSFRDTFSNQPQHF
D: -
V: TRBV28
J: TRBJ1-5
size: -

DNA: TGCGCCAGCGCCCGGGACGGCGGAAACACCATATATTTT
CDR3: CASARDGGNTIYF
D: -
V: TRBV10-2
J: TRBJ1-3
size: -

DNA: TGTGCCAGCAGCCCTGCGGTGTTTGGAAACACCATATATTTT
CDR3: CASSPAVFGNTIYF
D: -
V: TRBV11-2
J: TRBJ1-3
size: -

DNA: TGTGCCAGCAGCTTATCTTCTGGGGGGGAGACCCAGTACTTC
CDR3: CASSLSSGGETQYF
D: -
V: TRBV7-3
J: TRBJ2-5
size: -

DNA: TGTGCCAGCAGCGACCACGGGGAGCTGTTTTTT
CDR3: CASSDHGELFF
D: -
V: TRBV9
J: TRBJ2-2
size: -

DNA: TGTGCCAGCAGCGTCGACAGGGGTGGGGAAAAACTGTTTTTT
CDR3: CASSVDRGGEKLFF
D: TRBD1
V: TRBV9
J: TRBJ1-4
size: -

DNA: TGCGCCAGCAGCCTATTGCCAACAGGGGGAACCCCCTACGAGCAGTACTTC
CDR3: CASSLLPTGGTPYEQYF
D: TRBD1
V: TRBV5-1
J: TRBJ2-7
size: -

DNA: TGCGCCAGCAGCTTTTATAGGAGCGGGAGTGGCAATGAGCAGTTCTTC
CDR3: CASSFYRSGSGNEQFF
D: TRBD2
V: TRBV5-1
J: TRBJ2-1
size: -

DNA: TGTGCCAGCAGCCTCGGGCCCTATGGCTACACCTTC
CDR3: CASSLGPYGYTF
D: -
V: TRBV28
J: TRBJ1-2
size: -

DNA: TGTGCCAGCAGCTTGGGCAGGACTAACACTGAAGCTTTCTTT
CDR3: CASSLGRTNTEAFF
D: -
V: TRBV5-4
J: TRBJ1-1
size: few

DNA: TGTGCCAGCAGCCCCAGGACTAGCGGCGCCTACAATGAGCAGTTCTTC
CDR3: CASSPRTSGAYNEQFF
D: TRBD2
V: TRBV7-2
J: TRBJ2-1
size: -

DNA: TGCGCCAGCACCCCTCTCTTGACAGGGCCCGGGGAGCTGTTTTTT
CDR3: CASTPLLTGPGELFF
D: TRBD1
V: TRBV5-1
J: TRBJ2-2
size: -

DNA: TGTGCCAGCAGCTTTCAGGGGCGCGTGACTAATGAAAAACTGTTTTTT
CDR3: CASSFQGRVTNEKLFF
D: -
V: TRBV11-3
J: TRBJ1-4
size: -

DNA: TGTGCCAGCAGCGTAGCTACTGGGGGACCCCGGAGGAATGAAAAACTGTTTTTT
CDR3: CASSVATGGPRRNEKLFF
D: -
V: TRBV9
J: TRBJ1-4
size: -

DNA: TGTGCCAGCAGCTTCAGGCGGGGAAGGGGTAACACTGAAGCTTTCTTT
CDR3: CASSFRRGRGNTEAFF
D: -
V: TRBV7-8
J: TRBJ1-1
size: -

DNA: TGCAGTGCTAACCGAGATACGCAGTATTTT
CDR3: CSANRDTQYF
D: -
V: TRBV20-1
J: TRBJ2-3
size: -

DNA: TGTGCCAGTAGTATTTGGGCAAGGAACACTGAAGCTTTCTTT
CDR3: CASSIWARNTEAFF
D: -
V: TRBV19
J: TRBJ1-1
size: -

DNA: TGTGCCAGCAGCTTGGGACTAGCGGGAGGGTTAGAGCAGTTCTTC
CDR3: CASSLGLAGGLEQFF
D: TRBD2
V: TRBV7-9
J: TRBJ2-1
size: -

DNA: TGTGCCAGCAGGACAGGACACCAAGAGACCCAGTACTTC
CDR3: CASRTGHQETQYF
D: -
V: TRBV6-6
J: TRBJ2-5
size: -

DNA: TGTGCCTGGAGTCAGGGGGAAGAAAAACTGTTTTTT
CDR3: CAWSQGEEKLFF
D: TRBD1
V: TRBV30
J: TRBJ1-4
size: -

DNA: TGCGCCAGCAGCCCCAGGGGGACCACAGATACGCAGTATTTT
CDR3: CASSPRGTTDTQYF
D: TRBD1
V: TRBV5-1
J: TRBJ2-3
size: -

DNA: TGTGCCAGCAGCTTGCGTCAGGGGTTGGGGGAGCAGTACTTC
CDR3: CASSLRQGLGEQYF
D: -
V: TRBV5-4
J: TRBJ2-7
size: -

DNA: TGTGCCAGCAGCCAGAGGGCGGGGACCTCCTACGAGCAGTACTTC
CDR3: CASSQRAGTSYEQYF
D: -
V: TRBV5-5
J: TRBJ2-7
size: -

DNA: TGTGCCAGCATTCGACTAGGAAACAATGAGCAGTTCTTC
CDR3: CASIRLGNNEQFF
D: -
V: TRBV2
J: TRBJ2-1
size: -

DNA: TGTGCCAGCAGCTTAGCGGAACCGGGGGAGCAGTACTTC
CDR3: CASSLAEPGEQYF
D: -
V: TRBV7-2
J: TRBJ2-7
size: -

DNA: TGCGCCAGCAGCTCGAATCCGGGACTAGCGCCCTACGAGCAGTACTTC
CDR3: CASSSNPGLAPYEQYF
D: TRBD2
V: TRBV5-1
J: TRBJ2-7
size: -

DNA: TGTGCCAGCAGCGTAAGGGGAATGAACACAGATACGCAGTATTTT
CDR3: CASSVRGMNTDTQYF
D: -
V: TRBV9
J: TRBJ2-3
size: -

DNA: TGTGCAAGTCGCTTAGCTACCAGGACGGATCCTTCTGGAAACACCATATATTTT
CDR3: CASRLATRTDPSGNTIYF
D: -
V: TRBV12-2
J: TRBJ1-3
size: -

DNA: TGTGCCATCAGTGAGTCGGGCCGGGGCCCCTACTATGGCTACACCTTC
CDR3: CAISESGRGPYYGYTF
D: -
V: TRBV10-3
J: TRBJ1-2
size: -

DNA: TGTGCCAGCTCACCAGGAACTAACTATGGCTACACCTTC
CDR3: CASSPGTNYGYTF
D: -
V: TRBV18
J: TRBJ1-2
size: -

DNA: TGTGCCAGCTCACCACAAGACCTGGCGGGAGCTTTCTTT
CDR3: CASSPQDLAGAFF
D: -
V: TRBV18
J: TRBJ1-1
size: once

DNA: TGTGCCAGCAGCTTTCGGCCTGGCTACACCTTC
CDR3: CASSFRPGYTF
D: -
V: TRBV7-2
J: TRBJ1-2
size: once

DNA: TGTGCCATCAGGGGACTAGCGGGAGGTGGGGCCAACGTCCTGACTTTC
CDR3: CAIRGLAGGGANVLTF
D: TRBD2
V: TRBV10-3
J: TRBJ2-6
size: -

DNA: TGCAGCGTAGGCGCGACAGGCAATCAGCCCCAGCATTTT
CDR3: CSVGATGNQPQHF
D: -
V: TRBV29-1
J: TRBJ1-5
size: -

DNA: TGTGCCAGCAGTCCGCTGAACCTCAGGGGTGGGGGCTACACCTTC
CDR3: CASSPLNLRGGGYTF
D: -
V: TRBV28
J: TRBJ1-2
size: -